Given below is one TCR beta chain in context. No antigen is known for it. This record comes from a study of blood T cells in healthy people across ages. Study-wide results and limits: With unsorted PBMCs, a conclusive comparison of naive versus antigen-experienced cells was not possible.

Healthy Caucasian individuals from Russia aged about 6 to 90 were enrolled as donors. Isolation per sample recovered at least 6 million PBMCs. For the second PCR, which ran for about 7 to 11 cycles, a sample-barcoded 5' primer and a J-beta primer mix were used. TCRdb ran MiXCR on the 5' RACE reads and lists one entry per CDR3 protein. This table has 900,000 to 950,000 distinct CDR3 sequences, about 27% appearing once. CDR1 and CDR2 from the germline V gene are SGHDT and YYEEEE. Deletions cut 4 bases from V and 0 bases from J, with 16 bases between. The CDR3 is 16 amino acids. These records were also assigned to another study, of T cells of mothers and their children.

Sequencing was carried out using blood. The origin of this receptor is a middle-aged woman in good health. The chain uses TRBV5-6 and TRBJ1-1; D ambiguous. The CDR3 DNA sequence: TGTGCCAGCAGCCCCCCGGCGGTATTCATGAACACTGAAGCTTTCTTT. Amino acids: CASSPPAVFMNTEAFF.